This T cell receptor beta chain is from a study of OX40 agonist ivuxolimab in advanced cancers. Study-wide context: It was ivuxolimab, an agonistic anti-OX40 (CD134) antibody, that patients were treated with.

The repertoire was sequenced with immunoSEQ multiplex PCR; TCRdb's copy has only in-frame clones and lacks some. This table holds about 24,000 clones, roughly 90% found once. The CDR3 contains 13 residues. Trimming took 2 bases from V and 5 from J, leaving 11 bases between them. Per the germline V gene, CDR1 is SGHNT and CDR2 is YYREEE (reference sequence). The investigators sampled blood at baseline, at cycle 4 day 1, and at cycle 7 day 1. This clonotype was obtained from an adult with an advanced solid tumor such as melanoma, head and neck, liver or kidney cancer. The sample was CD4+ or CD8+ T cells sorted from blood, taken in a trial of the OX40 agonist ivuxolimab. The chain employs TRBV5-4 and TRBJ2-7; D gene uncertain. The CDR3 DNA sequence: TGTGCCAGCAGCTTTTCCGGTTCCAACGAGCAGTACTTC. Protein sequence: CASSFSGSNEQYF.